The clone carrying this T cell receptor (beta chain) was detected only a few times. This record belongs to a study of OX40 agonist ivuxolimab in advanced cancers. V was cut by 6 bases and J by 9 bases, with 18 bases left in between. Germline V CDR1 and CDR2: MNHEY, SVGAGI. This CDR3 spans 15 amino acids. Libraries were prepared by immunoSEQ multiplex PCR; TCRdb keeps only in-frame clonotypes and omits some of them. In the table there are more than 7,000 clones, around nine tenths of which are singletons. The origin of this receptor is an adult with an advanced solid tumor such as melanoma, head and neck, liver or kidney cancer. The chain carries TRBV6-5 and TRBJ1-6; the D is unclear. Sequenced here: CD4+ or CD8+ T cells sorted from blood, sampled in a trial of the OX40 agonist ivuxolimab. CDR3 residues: CASSSRLGAGSPLHF. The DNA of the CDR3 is TGTGCCAGCAGCTCCCGGCTGGGCGCGGGTTCACCCCTCCACTTT.